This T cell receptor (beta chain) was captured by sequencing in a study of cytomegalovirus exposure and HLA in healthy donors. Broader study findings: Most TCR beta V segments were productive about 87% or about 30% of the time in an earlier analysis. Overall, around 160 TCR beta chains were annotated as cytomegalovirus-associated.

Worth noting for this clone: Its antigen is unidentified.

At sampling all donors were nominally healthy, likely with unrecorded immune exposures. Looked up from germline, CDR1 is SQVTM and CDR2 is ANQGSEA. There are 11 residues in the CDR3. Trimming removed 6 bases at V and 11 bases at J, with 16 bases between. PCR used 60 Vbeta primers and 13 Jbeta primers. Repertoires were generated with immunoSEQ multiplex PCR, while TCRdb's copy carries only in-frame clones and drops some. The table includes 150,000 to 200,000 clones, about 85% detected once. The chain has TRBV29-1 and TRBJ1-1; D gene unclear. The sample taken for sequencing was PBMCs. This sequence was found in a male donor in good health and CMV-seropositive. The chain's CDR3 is CSVASRSVAFF. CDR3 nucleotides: TGCAGCGTAGCATCTCGATCGGTGGCTTTCTTT.